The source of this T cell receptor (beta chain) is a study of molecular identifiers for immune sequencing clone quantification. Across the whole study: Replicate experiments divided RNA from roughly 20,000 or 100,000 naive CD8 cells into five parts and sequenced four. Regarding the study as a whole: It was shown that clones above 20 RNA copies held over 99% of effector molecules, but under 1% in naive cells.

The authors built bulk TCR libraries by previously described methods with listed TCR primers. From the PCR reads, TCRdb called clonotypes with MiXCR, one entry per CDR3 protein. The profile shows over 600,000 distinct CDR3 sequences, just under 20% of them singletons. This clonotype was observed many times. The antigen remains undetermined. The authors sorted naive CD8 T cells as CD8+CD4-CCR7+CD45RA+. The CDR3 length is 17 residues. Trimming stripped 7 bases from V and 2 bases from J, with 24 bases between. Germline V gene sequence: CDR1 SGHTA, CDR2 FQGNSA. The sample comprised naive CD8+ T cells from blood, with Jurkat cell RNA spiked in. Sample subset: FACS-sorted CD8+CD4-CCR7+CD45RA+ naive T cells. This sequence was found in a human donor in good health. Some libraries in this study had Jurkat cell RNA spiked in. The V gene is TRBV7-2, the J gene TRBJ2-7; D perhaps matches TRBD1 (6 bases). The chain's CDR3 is CASTPSVRDNGPYEQYF. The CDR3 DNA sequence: TGTGCCAGCACCCCCTCTGTCCGGGACAATGGGCCCTACGAGCAGTACTTC. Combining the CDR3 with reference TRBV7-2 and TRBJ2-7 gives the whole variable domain GAGVSQSPSNKVTEKGKDVELRCDPISGHTALYWYRQSLGQGLEFLIYFQGNSAPDKSGLPSDRFSAERTGGSVSTLTIQRTQQEDSAVYLCASTPSVRDNGPYEQYFGPGTRLTVT.